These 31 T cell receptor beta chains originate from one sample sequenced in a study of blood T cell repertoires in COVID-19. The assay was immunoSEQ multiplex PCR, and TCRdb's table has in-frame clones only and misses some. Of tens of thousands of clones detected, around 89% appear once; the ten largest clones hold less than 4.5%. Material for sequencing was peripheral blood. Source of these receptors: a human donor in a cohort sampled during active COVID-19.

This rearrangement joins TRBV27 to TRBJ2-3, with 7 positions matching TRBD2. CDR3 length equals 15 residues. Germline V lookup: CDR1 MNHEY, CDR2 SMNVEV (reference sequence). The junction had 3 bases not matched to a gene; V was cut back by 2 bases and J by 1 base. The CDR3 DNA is TGTGCCAGCAGTTTACTAGCGGTGGGCACAGATACGCAGTATTTT. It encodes CASSLLAVGTDTQYF.

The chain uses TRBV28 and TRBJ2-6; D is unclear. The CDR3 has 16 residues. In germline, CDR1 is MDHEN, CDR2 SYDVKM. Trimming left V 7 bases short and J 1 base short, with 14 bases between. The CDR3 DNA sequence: TGTGCCAGCAAGGAGACGGCCGCGTCTGGGGCCAACGTCCTGACTTTC. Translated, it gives CASKETAASGANVLTF. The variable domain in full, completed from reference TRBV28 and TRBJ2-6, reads DVKVTQSSRYLVKRTGEKVFLECVQDMDHENMFWYRQDPGLGLRLIYFSYDVKMKEKGDIPEGYSVSREKKERFSLILESASTNQTSMYLCASKETAASGANVLTFGAGSRLTVL.

CDR3 residues: CASSEALRKGQGMNTIYF. The DNA of the CDR3 is TGTGCCAGCAGTGAAGCGCTTAGGAAGGGACAGGGGATGAACACCATATATTTT. This chain connects TRBV2 to TRBJ1-3; TRBD1 matches 10 bases. Per the germline V gene, CDR1 is SNHLY and CDR2 is FYNNEI. J lost 7 bases, V lost 0 bases, and 12 bases had no gene match. The CDR3 contains 18 residues.

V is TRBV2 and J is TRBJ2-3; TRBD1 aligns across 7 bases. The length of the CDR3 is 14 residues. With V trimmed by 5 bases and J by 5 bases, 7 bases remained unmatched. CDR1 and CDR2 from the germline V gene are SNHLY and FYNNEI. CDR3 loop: CASSKQGLGDTQYF. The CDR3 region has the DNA TGTGCCAGCAGTAAACAGGGGTTGGGAGATACGCAGTATTTT.

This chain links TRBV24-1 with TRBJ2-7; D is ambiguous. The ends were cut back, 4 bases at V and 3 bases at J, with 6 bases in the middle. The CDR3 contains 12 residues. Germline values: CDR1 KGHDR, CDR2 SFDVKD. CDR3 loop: CATSEGDYEQYF. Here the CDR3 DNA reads TGTGCCACCAGTGAAGGAGACTACGAGCAGTACTTC.

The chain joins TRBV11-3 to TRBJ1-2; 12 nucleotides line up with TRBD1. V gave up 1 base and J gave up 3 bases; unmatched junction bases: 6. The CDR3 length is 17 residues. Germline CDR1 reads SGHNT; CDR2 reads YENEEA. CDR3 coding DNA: TGTGCCAGCAGCTTAGTCGGGACAGGGGGCGAAGACTATGGCTACACCTTC. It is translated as CASSLVGTGGEDYGYTF.

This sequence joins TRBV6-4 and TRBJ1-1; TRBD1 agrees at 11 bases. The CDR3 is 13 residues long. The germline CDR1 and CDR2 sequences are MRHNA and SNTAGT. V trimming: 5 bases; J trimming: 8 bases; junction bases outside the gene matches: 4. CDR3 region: CASSQDRGREAFF. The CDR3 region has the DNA TGTGCCAGCAGTCAGGACAGGGGGCGAGAAGCTTTCTTT.

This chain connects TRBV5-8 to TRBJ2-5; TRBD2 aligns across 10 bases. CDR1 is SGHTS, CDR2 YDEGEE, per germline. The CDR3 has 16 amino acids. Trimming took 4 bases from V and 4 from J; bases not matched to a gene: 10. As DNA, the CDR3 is TGTGCCAGCAGCCCCAGACTAGCGGGCCCCCGAGAGACCCAGTACTTC. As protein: CASSPRLAGPRETQYF.

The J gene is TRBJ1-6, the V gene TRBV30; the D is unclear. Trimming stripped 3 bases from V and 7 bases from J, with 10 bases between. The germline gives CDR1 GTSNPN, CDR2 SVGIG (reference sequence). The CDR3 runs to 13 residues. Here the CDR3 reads CAWSQVENSPLHF. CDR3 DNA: TGTGCCTGGAGCCAGGTAGAAAATTCACCCCTCCACTTT.

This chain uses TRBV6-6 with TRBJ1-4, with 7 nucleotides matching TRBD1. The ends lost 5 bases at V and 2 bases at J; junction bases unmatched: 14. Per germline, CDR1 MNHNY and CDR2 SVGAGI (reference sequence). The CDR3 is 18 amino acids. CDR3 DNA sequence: TGTGCCAGCAGTCCCCGGAAGGGGGCAGTCGGGACTAATGAAAAACTGTTTTTT. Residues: CASSPRKGAVGTNEKLFF.

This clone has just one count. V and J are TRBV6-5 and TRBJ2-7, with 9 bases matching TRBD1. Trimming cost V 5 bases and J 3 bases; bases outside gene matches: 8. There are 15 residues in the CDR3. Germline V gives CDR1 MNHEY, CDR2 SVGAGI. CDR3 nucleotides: TGTGCCAGCAGTCGGACGGGACAGGGAGGCTACGAGCAGTACTTC. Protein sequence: CASSRTGQGGYEQYF.

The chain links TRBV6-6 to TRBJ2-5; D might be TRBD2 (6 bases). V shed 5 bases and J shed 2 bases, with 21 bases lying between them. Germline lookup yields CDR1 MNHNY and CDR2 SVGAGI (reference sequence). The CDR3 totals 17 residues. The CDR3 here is CASSPGLLPKPQETQYF. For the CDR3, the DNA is TGTGCCAGCAGTCCGGGACTCCTTCCAAAACCACAAGAGACCCAGTACTTC.

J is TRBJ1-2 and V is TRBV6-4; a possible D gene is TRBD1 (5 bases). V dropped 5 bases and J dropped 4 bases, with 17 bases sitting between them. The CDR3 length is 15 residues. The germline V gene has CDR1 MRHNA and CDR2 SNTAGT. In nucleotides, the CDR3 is TGTGCCAGCAGTTCGGGGGGAACAGGTCCCTATGGCTACACCTTC. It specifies CASSSGGTGPYGYTF.

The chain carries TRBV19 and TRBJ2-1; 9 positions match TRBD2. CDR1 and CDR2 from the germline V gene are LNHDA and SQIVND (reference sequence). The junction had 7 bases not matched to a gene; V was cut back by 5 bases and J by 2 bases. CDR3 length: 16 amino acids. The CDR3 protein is CASSLGGGATYNEQFF. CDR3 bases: TGTGCCAGTAGTCTTGGCGGGGGGGCAACCTACAATGAGCAGTTCTTC.

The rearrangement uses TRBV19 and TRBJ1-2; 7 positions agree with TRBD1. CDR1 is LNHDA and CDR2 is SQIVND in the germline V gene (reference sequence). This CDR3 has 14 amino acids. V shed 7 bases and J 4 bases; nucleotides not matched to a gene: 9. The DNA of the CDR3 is TGTGCCAGTACCACCTCCGGGACAGTCTATGGCTACACCTTC. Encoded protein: CASTTSGTVYGYTF.

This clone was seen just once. The CDR3 sequence is CASTQGETYEQYF. CDR3 coding DNA: TGTGCCAGCACGCAGGGGGAGACCTACGAGCAGTACTTC. The chain recombines TRBV6-6 with TRBJ2-7, with 7 bases aligning to TRBD1. The ends lost 7 bases at V and 2 bases at J; junction bases unmatched: 5. The germline gives CDR1 MNHNY, CDR2 SVGAGI (reference sequence). CDR3 size: 13 residues.

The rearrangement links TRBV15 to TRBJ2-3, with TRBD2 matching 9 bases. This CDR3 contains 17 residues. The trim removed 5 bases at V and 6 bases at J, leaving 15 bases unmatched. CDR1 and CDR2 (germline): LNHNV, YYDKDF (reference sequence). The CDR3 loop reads CATSRKVLAGGHDTQYF. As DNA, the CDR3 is TGTGCCACCAGCCGGAAGGTCCTGGCGGGGGGGCACGATACGCAGTATTTT.

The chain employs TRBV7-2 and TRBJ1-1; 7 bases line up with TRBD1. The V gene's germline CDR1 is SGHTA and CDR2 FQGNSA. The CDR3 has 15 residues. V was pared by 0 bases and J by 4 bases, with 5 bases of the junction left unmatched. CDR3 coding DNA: TGTGCCAGCAGCTTAGCCCAGGGGGTTGGCACTGAAGCTTTCTTT. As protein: CASSLAQGVGTEAFF.

CDR3 sequence (DNA): TGTGCCAGCAGCACGACTCTAGCGGGGGCCTACAATGAGCAGTTCTTC. Encoded protein: CASSTTLAGAYNEQFF. This rearrangement joins TRBV11-3 to TRBJ2-1, with 10 bases that match TRBD2. J lost 2 bases, V lost 5 bases, and 6 bases had no gene match. CDR3 length equals 16 residues. Germline-derived CDR1 and CDR2 are SGHNT and YENEEA.

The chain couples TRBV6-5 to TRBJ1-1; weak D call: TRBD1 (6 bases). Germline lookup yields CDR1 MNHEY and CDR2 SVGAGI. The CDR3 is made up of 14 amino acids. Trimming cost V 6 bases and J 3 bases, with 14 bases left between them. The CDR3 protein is CASRPRGGYTEAFF. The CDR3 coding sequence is TGTGCCAGCAGACCCAGGGGCGGGTACACTGAAGCTTTCTTT.

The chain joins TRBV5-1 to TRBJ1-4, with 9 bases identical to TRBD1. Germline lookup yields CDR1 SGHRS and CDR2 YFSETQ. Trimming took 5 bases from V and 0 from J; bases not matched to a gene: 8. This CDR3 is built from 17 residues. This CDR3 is CASRLRQGGSTNEKLFF. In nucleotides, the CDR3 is TGCGCCAGCAGACTTAGACAGGGGGGTTCAACTAATGAAAAACTGTTTTTT.

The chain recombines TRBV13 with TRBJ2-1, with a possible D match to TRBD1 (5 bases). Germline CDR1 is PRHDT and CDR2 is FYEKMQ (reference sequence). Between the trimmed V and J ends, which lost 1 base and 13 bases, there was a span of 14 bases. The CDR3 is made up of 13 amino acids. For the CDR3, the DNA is TGTGCCAGCAGCTTAGTTGACAGTATTTTACAGTTCTTC. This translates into CASSLVDSILQFF.

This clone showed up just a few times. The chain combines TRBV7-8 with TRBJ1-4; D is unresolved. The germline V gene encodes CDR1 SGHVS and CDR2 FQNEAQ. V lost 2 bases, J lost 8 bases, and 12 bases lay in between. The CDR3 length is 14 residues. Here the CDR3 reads CASSLSVNGEKLFF. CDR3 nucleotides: TGTGCCAGCAGCTTAAGTGTGAATGGCGAAAAACTGTTTTTT.

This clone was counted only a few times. The CDR3 protein is CASRGTGRTGELFF. As DNA, the CDR3 is TGCGCCAGCAGGGGGACGGGGAGGACCGGGGAGCTGTTTTTT. The chain couples TRBV4-1 to TRBJ2-2; D perhaps matches TRBD2 (6 bases). Trimming took 6 bases from V and 5 from J, leaving 13 bases between them. CDR3 length: 14 amino acids. Germline values: CDR1 MGHRA, CDR2 YSYEKL.

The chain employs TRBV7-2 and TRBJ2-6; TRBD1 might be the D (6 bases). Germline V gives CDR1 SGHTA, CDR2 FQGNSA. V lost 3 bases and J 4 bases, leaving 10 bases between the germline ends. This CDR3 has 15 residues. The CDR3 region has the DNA TGTGCCAGCAGCTTTTGGGGGCGAGGGGCCAACGTCCTGACTTTC. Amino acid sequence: CASSFWGRGANVLTF. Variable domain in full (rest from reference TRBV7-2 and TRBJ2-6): GAGVSQSPSNKVTEKGKDVELRCDPISGHTALYWYRQSLGQGLEFLIYFQGNSAPDKSGLPSDRFSAERTGGSVSTLTIQRTQQEDSAVYLCASSFWGRGANVLTFGAGSRLTVL.

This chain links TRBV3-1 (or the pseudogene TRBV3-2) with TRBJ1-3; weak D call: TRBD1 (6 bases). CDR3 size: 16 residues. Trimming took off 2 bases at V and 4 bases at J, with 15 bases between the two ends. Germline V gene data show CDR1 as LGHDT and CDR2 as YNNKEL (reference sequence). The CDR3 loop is CASSQYAGVGGNTIYF. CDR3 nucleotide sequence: TGTGCCAGCAGCCAATATGCAGGGGTGGGCGGAAACACCATATATTTT.

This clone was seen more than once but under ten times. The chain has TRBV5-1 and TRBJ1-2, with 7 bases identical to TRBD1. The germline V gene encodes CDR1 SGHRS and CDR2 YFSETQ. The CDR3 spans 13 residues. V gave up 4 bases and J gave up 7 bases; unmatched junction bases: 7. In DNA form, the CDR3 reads TGCGCCAGCAGCCCAGGGGGATCCGGTGGCTACACCTTC. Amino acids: CASSPGGSGGYTF.

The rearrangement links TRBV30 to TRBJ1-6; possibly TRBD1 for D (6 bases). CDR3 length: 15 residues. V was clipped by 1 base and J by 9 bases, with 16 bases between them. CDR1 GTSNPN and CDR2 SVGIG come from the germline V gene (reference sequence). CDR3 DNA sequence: TGTGCCTGGAGTGATCAACAGGGAAGGGGTTCACCCCTCCACTTT. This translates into CAWSDQQGRGSPLHF.

The CDR3 sequence is CASSLDLLAGATDTQYF. The CDR3 DNA reads as TGTGCCAGCAGCTTGGACTTACTAGCGGGGGCCACAGATACGCAGTATTTT. The chain joins TRBV5-4 to TRBJ2-3; TRBD2 aligns across 11 bases. The CDR3 runs to 17 residues. The V gene end was trimmed by 0 bases and the J gene end by 2 bases; junction bases not matched to a gene: 5. The germline V gene has CDR1 SGHNT and CDR2 YYREEE (reference sequence).

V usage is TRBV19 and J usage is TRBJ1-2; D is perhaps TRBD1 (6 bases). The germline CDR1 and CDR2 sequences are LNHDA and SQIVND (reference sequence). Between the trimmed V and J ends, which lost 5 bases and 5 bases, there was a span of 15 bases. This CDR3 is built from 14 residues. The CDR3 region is CASSGVTGEYGYTF. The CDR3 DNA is TGTGCCAGTAGTGGGGTGACAGGTGAATATGGCTACACCTTC.

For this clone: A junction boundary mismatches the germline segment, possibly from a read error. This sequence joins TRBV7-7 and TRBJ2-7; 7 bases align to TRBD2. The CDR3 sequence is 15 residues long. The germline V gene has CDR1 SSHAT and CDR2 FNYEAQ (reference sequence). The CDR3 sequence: CASSLGTTASYEQYF. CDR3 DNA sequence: TGTGCTAGCAGCTTAGGGACTACCGCCTCCTACGAGCAGTACTTC.